These T cell receptor beta chains were read from a single sample in a study of shared clonotypes between healthy human individuals. Produced via immunoSEQ multiplex PCR; TCRdb's table is partial and in-frame only. This sample yields 150,000 to 200,000 clones, of which roughly 93% are seen a single time; around 0.072% belongs to the top ten. The source material was naive CD4+ T cells sorted from blood. The origin of the receptors is a woman aged 25 to 39 in good health. Both conserved end residues are part of each CDR3. The order of the fields is clone size, D gene, V gene, J gene, CDR3 DNA, CDR3 protein. A D gene is named only where the DNA matches it firmly. Some rows mark clone size as missing; the rest say once, few, many or name a class of expanded clone.

size: -; D: -; V: TRBV6-5; J: TRBJ2-1; DNA: TGTGCCAGCCACAAGGGGCCTAGGAATGAGCAGTTCTTC; CDR3: CASHKGPRNEQFF
size: -; D: TRBD1; V: TRBV19; J: TRBJ2-7; DNA: TGTGCCAGTAGTGTCGGGACAGGGGGTTCCCCCCGGGCATACGAGCAGTACTTC; CDR3: CASSVGTGGSPRAYEQYF
size: -; D: -; V: TRBV18; J: TRBJ1-5; DNA: TGTGCCAGCTCACCGAAGCAGGGTAGCAATCAGCCCCAGCATTTT; CDR3: CASSPKQGSNQPQHF
size: once; D: -; V: TRBV2; J: TRBJ2-5; DNA: TGTGCCAGCTGCACAGGGTTTATTGGGATGGAGACCCAGTACTTC; CDR3: CASCTGFIGMETQYF
size: -; D: -; V: TRBV30; J: TRBJ1-2; DNA: TGTGCCTGGAGTTACGGAATAAGTGGCTATGGCTACACCTTC; CDR3: CAWSYGISGYGYTF
size: -; D: -; V: TRBV28; J: TRBJ1-5; DNA: TGTGCCAGCAGTTTAGGGGGGCCCGCCGTTCAGCCCCAGCATTTT; CDR3: CASSLGGPAVQPQHF
size: -; D: -; V: TRBV10-2; J: TRBJ1-1; DNA: TGCGCCAGCACCCTGGGGGCTGGAGTAGCTTTCTTT; CDR3: CASTLGAGVAFF
size: -; D: TRBD1; V: TRBV19; J: TRBJ1-1; DNA: TGTGCCAGTAGTAGAAAGGACAGGGGAGGAACTGAAGCTTTCTTT; CDR3: CASSRKDRGGTEAFF
size: -; D: -; V: TRBV6-5; J: TRBJ2-1; DNA: TGTGCCACCAGGGAGCGGGCCTCCTACAATGAGCAGTTCTTC; CDR3: CATRERASYNEQFF
size: once; D: -; V: TRBV5-4; J: TRBJ1-1; DNA: TGTGCCAGCAGCTCCCGGGACGGGACGACCGAAGCTTTCTTT; CDR3: CASSSRDGTTEAFF
size: once; D: -; V: TRBV19; J: TRBJ2-7; DNA: TGTGCCAGTAGGGGAACCGGGGGGCGTCCGGGTGAGCAGTACTTC; CDR3: CASRGTGGRPGEQYF
size: -; D: -; V: TRBV6-1; J: TRBJ2-7; DNA: TGTGCCAGCAGTGAAGAACCGGTTTCCGAGCAGTACTTC; CDR3: CASSEEPVSEQYF
size: -; D: TRBD1; V: TRBV6-5; J: TRBJ2-7; DNA: TGTGCCAGCAGTTTCGCCGGGACAGGGGACTACGAGCAGTACTTC; CDR3: CASSFAGTGDYEQYF
size: -; D: TRBD2; V: TRBV7-9; J: TRBJ2-7; DNA: TGTGCCAGCAGCTCAAACACCGGGACTAGCGGCTCCTACGAGCAGTACTTC; CDR3: CASSSNTGTSGSYEQYF
size: once; D: -; V: TRBV6-6; J: TRBJ2-1; DNA: TGTGCCAGCATTAACGGAGGGGCCTACAATGAGCAGTTCTTC; CDR3: CASINGGAYNEQFF
size: -; D: TRBD2; V: TRBV5-4; J: TRBJ2-7; DNA: TGTGCCAGCAGCGGAACTAGCGGAGGGGCGGGCGAGCAGTACTTC; CDR3: CASSGTSGGAGEQYF
size: -; D: TRBD1; V: TRBV10-2; J: TRBJ2-7; DNA: TGCGCCAGCGGACAAGGACAGGCCGTGTACTACGAGCAGTACTTC; CDR3: CASGQGQAVYYEQYF
size: -; D: -; V: TRBV19; J: TRBJ2-7; DNA: TGTGCCAGTAGTATACAGACCAACTACGAGCAGTACTTC; CDR3: CASSIQTNYEQYF
size: once; D: -; V: TRBV7-9; J: TRBJ2-5; DNA: TGTGCCAGCAGCCCACGCCTCCGGGGCGAGACCCAGTACTTC; CDR3: CASSPRLRGETQYF
size: once; D: -; V: TRBV5-6; J: TRBJ2-7; DNA: TGTGCCAGCAGCTTGGCGGGGGGCGAAGTCTACGAGCAGTACTTC; CDR3: CASSLAGGEVYEQYF
size: -; D: -; V: TRBV6-5; J: TRBJ1-3; DNA: TGTGCCAGCAGCAGGGTCCGCTCTGGAAACACCATATATTTT; CDR3: CASSRVRSGNTIYF
size: -; D: -; V: TRBV28; J: TRBJ1-1; DNA: TGTGCCAGCAACGGGGCTACCGGGAACACTGAAGCTTTCTTT; CDR3: CASNGATGNTEAFF
size: few; D: TRBD2; V: TRBV10-1; J: TRBJ2-7; DNA: TGCGCCAGCAGTGAGTCCTTAGCGGGTCAGCAGTACTTC; CDR3: CASSESLAGQQYF
size: -; D: -; V: TRBV5-1; J: TRBJ1-1; DNA: TGCGCCAGCAGCTTGGGGGCAGGGCCGTCGGTCACTGAAGCTTTCTTT; CDR3: CASSLGAGPSVTEAFF
size: -; D: -; V: TRBV29-1; J: TRBJ2-7; DNA: TGCAGCGTCCACAGGGATTACGAGCAGTACTTC; CDR3: CSVHRDYEQYF
size: -; D: -; V: TRBV4-2; J: TRBJ2-7; DNA: TGTGCCAGCAGCCAAGATTACGGGGGATCAAGCTACGAGCAGTACTTC; CDR3: CASSQDYGGSSYEQYF
size: -; D: -; V: TRBV4-1; J: TRBJ1-5; DNA: TGCGCCAGCAGCCAAGCGGGGTCCAATCAGCCCCAGCATTTT; CDR3: CASSQAGSNQPQHF
size: -; D: TRBD2; V: TRBV5-1; J: TRBJ2-1; DNA: TGCGCCAGCAGCCCACGACTAGCGGAGCGGTGGGGGGAGCAGTTCTTC; CDR3: CASSPRLAERWGEQFF
size: -; D: -; V: TRBV28; J: TRBJ1-4; DNA: TGTGCCAGCAGCCATTCCCACCCCCCCTCTGAAAAACTGTTTTTT; CDR3: CASSHSHPPSEKLFF
size: -; D: -; V: TRBV19; J: TRBJ2-7; DNA: TGTGCCAGTAGCGCCCAGGGTGGAGCTTCCATCAGCTACGAGCAGTACTTC; CDR3: CASSAQGGASISYEQYF
size: -; D: -; V: TRBV11-2; J: TRBJ2-2; DNA: TGTGCCAGCAGCTTAGCCTCGAACACCGGGGAGCTGTTTTTT; CDR3: CASSLASNTGELFF
size: -; D: TRBD1; V: TRBV6-6; J: TRBJ1-2; DNA: TGTGCCAGCAGTTACCAAGTTGACAGGGGTGGCTACACCTTC; CDR3: CASSYQVDRGGYTF
size: -; D: -; V: TRBV29-1; J: TRBJ2-1; DNA: TGCAGCGTTGTCGCCAGCAGTAATGAGCAGTTCTTC; CDR3: CSVVASSNEQFF
size: -; D: -; V: TRBV9; J: TRBJ2-7; DNA: TGTGCCAGCAGCGTAGACCGGGCCCTCTCCTACGAGCAGTACTTC; CDR3: CASSVDRALSYEQYF
size: -; D: -; V: TRBV28; J: TRBJ2-5; DNA: TGTGCCAGCAGTTTAGGACTGCTCGGGTTGGGAGAGCAGTACTTC; CDR3: CASSLGLLGLGEQYF
size: -; D: -; V: TRBV5-5; J: TRBJ1-3; DNA: TGTGCCAGCAGCTTTGTAACAGTCTCTGGAAACACCATATATTTT; CDR3: CASSFVTVSGNTIYF
size: -; D: -; V: TRBV5-1; J: TRBJ2-7; DNA: TGCGCCAGCAGCTTACCCAGGGACCACGAGCAGTACTTC; CDR3: CASSLPRDHEQYF
size: -; D: -; V: TRBV6-6; J: TRBJ1-3; DNA: TGTGCCAGCACCCCCAGGGGCAGGTCTGGAAACACCATATATTTT; CDR3: CASTPRGRSGNTIYF
size: few; D: -; V: TRBV28; J: TRBJ2-7; DNA: TGTGCCAGCAGTTCCCGGTACGAGCAGTACTTC; CDR3: CASSSRYEQYF
size: -; D: -; V: TRBV30; J: TRBJ1-6; DNA: TGTGCCTGGAGTCAAGACAGTAAAAATTCACCCCTCCACTTT; CDR3: CAWSQDSKNSPLHF
size: -; D: -; V: TRBV5-1; J: TRBJ1-1; DNA: TGCGCCAGCAGCTTGGCCGGGACGAACACTGAAGCTTTCTTT; CDR3: CASSLAGTNTEAFF
size: -; D: -; V: TRBV6-1; J: TRBJ1-5; DNA: TGTGCCAGCTGCCCGGGGGACACCCCCAATCAGCCCCAGCATTTT; CDR3: CASCPGDTPNQPQHF
size: -; D: -; V: TRBV5-8; J: TRBJ1-2; DNA: TGTGCCAGCAGCGCAGGGTTGGTCCATGGCTACACCTTC; CDR3: CASSAGLVHGYTF
size: -; D: -; V: TRBV28; J: TRBJ1-5; DNA: TGTGCCAGCAGTCAATCACCAACAGGGCGGTGGCATTTT; CDR3: CASSQSPTGRWHF
size: once; D: TRBD2; V: TRBV5-4; J: TRBJ2-7; DNA: TGTGCCAGCAGCTCTGCTAGCGGAGTTACCTACGAGCAGTACTTC; CDR3: CASSSASGVTYEQYF
size: -; D: -; V: TRBV28; J: TRBJ2-7; DNA: TGTGCCAGCAGTCCGCGTTTAGCTCAGGGAGTTGAGCAGTACTTC; CDR3: CASSPRLAQGVEQYF
size: -; D: -; V: TRBV21-1; J: TRBJ2-7; DNA: TGTGCCAGCTTCACAGGGGGCCGGGTCGAGCAGTACTTC; CDR3: CASFTGGRVEQYF
size: -; D: TRBD1; V: TRBV30; J: TRBJ2-7; DNA: TGTGCCTGGAATCACCCGGGACAGGGGGCCCAAGGGACCTACGAGCAGTACTTC; CDR3: CAWNHPGQGAQGTYEQYF
size: -; D: TRBD1; V: TRBV5-1; J: TRBJ2-7; DNA: TGCGCCAGCAGCTTGGGTGGGACAGGGGGCCACGAGCAGTACTTC; CDR3: CASSLGGTGGHEQYF
size: once; D: TRBD1; V: TRBV5-1; J: TRBJ2-7; DNA: TGCGCCAGCAGCTTGGTGATCTCAGGGGGCTACGAGCAGTACTTC; CDR3: CASSLVISGGYEQYF
size: -; D: -; V: TRBV2; J: TRBJ2-7; DNA: TGTGCCAGCAGGGACAGGGAGGGATCCTACGAGCAGTACTTC; CDR3: CASRDREGSYEQYF
size: -; D: -; V: TRBV10-2; J: TRBJ1-6; DNA: TGCGCCAGCAGTGTTTTATTTCAGGGTGATTCGCCCCTCCACTTT; CDR3: CASSVLFQGDSPLHF
size: -; D: -; V: TRBV6-6; J: TRBJ2-7; DNA: TGTGCCAGCAGTTCCTCTAGGGCGTTTTCCGAGCAGTACTTC; CDR3: CASSSSRAFSEQYF
size: -; D: -; V: TRBV28; J: TRBJ1-5; DNA: TGTGCCAGCAGTTTATCGGCAGGGGTAAATCAGCCCCAGCATTTT; CDR3: CASSLSAGVNQPQHF
size: once; D: TRBD1; V: TRBV28; J: TRBJ2-7; DNA: TGTGCCAGCAGTTTATGGGCAGGGGGCAACTACGAGCAGTACTTC; CDR3: CASSLWAGGNYEQYF
size: -; D: -; V: TRBV30; J: TRBJ2-7; DNA: TGTGCCTGGAGTGGACTCTCGGGCTACGAGCAGTACTTC; CDR3: CAWSGLSGYEQYF
size: -; D: -; V: TRBV21-1; J: TRBJ2-7; DNA: TGTGCCAGCAGTCAAAACCTGACCCGGCCGGGCTCCTACGAGCAGTACTTC; CDR3: CASSQNLTRPGSYEQYF
size: -; D: TRBD2; V: TRBV6-1; J: TRBJ2-7; DNA: TGTGCCAGCAGTGAAGCGGGGACTAGCGGGAAATACGAGCAGTACTTC; CDR3: CASSEAGTSGKYEQYF